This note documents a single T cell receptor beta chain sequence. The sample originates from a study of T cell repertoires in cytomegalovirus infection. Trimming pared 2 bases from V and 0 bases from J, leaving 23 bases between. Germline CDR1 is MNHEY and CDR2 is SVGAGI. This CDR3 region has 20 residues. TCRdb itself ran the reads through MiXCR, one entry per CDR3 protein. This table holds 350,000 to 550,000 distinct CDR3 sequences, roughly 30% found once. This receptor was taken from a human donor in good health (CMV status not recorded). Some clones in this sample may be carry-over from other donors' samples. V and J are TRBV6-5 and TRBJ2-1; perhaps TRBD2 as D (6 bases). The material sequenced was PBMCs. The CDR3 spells CASSYPTSSKRPSSYNEQFF. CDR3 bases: TGTGCCAGCAGTTACCCGACTAGTTCGAAGCGGCCGAGCTCCTACAATGAGCAGTTCTTC.